Listed here are 18 T cell receptor beta chains from one sample, sequenced in a study of blood T cell repertoires in COVID-19. Only in-frame clones appear in the TCRdb table, and some are missing; sequencing was by immunoSEQ multiplex PCR. The repertoire holds 490,000 or so clones, 75% to 90% seen once, with 8% to 9.5% in the top ten. The sample was PBMCs or T cells enriched from blood (not recorded which). Source of these receptors: a woman aged 55 to 70 who had recovered from COVID-19.

CDR3 in DNA: TGTGCCAGCAGCGGCGCCCATAGCACAGATACGCAGTATTTT. It is translated as CASSGAHSTDTQYF. This chain connects TRBV9 to TRBJ2-3; D is unresolved. CDR3 length: 14 amino acids. The V end lost 3 bases, the J end lost 0 bases, and 8 bases lay between the germline ends. Germline CDR1 and CDR2: SGDLS and YYNGEE. Full variable domain (missing parts from reference TRBV9 and TRBJ2-3): DSGVTQTPKHLITATGQRVTLRCSPRSGDLSVYWYQQSLDQGLQFLIQYYNGEERAKGNILERFSAQQFPDLHSELNLSSLELGDSALYFCASSGAHSTDTQYFGPGTRLTVL.

The chain has TRBV12-3 or TRBV12-4 and TRBJ2-1; D uncertain. Trimming took 6 bases from V and 10 from J, leaving 16 bases between them. The CDR3 is made up of 13 amino acids. CDR3 loop: CASSNSRVFEQFF. DNA of the CDR3: TGTGCCAGCAGCAACTCAAGAGTGTTCGAGCAGTTCTTC.

V and J are TRBV19 and TRBJ1-5, with D maybe TRBD1 (5 bases). From germline, CDR1 is LNHDA and CDR2 SQIVND (reference sequence). The CDR3 loop spans 15 amino acids. Trimming left V 1 base short and J 8 bases short, with 15 bases between. The CDR3 region has the DNA TGTGCCAGTAGTATAGCCAGACAGACTCTGGAGCCCCAGCATTTT. Protein product: CASSIARQTLEPQHF.

The chain uses TRBV5-6 and TRBJ1-6, with D tentatively TRBD1 (5 bases). CDR1 is SGHDT, CDR2 YYEEEE, per germline. V was trimmed by 0 bases and J by 8 bases, leaving 12 bases between them. This CDR3 region has 15 residues. CDR3 loop: CASSLEAGPDSPLHF. The CDR3 DNA follows: TGTGCCAGCAGCTTGGAAGCAGGGCCTGATTCACCCCTCCACTTT.

This clone was found a few times. The chain uses TRBV2 and TRBJ1-6, with TRBD1 as a possible D gene (6 bases). The CDR3 length is 14 residues. Germline CDR1 reads SNHLY; CDR2 reads FYNNEI. V lost 4 bases to trimming and J lost 5 bases, with 9 bases between them. The CDR3 coding sequence is TGTGCCAGCAGTGGGACAGAGGATAATTCACCCCTCCACTTT. This translates into CASSGTEDNSPLHF.

The chain recombines TRBV5-4 with TRBJ2-5; TRBD2 agrees at 9 bases. The trim removed 4 bases at V and 3 bases at J, leaving 10 bases unmatched. The CDR3 covers 16 residues. Looked up from germline, CDR1 is SGHNT and CDR2 is YYREEE (reference sequence). CDR3 sequence (DNA): TGTGCCAGCAGCCCGACTTCTAGCGGGGAAAAAGAGACCCAGTACTTC. Its translation is CASSPTSSGEKETQYF.

This clone was found a few times. V and J are TRBV15 and TRBJ2-7, with 8 bases aligning to TRBD1. The CDR3 has 14 residues. Losses at the gene ends were 1 base for V and 2 bases for J; bases not matched to a gene: 1. CDR1 LNHNV and CDR2 YYDKDF come from the germline V gene (reference sequence). CDR3 DNA sequence: TGTGCCACCAGCAGAGCGGACAGGGCCTACGAGCAGTACGTC. Its protein product is CATSRADRAYEQYV.

This clone was seen a few times. The chain is built from TRBV3-1 (or the pseudogene TRBV3-2) and TRBJ1-5, with a possible D match to TRBD1 (6 bases). Germline V CDR1 and CDR2: LGHDT, YNNKEL (reference sequence). The CDR3 sequence is 13 residues long. V was shortened by 1 base and J by 5 bases, with 6 bases between the two germline ends. CDR3 nucleotides: TGTGCCAGCAGCCAAGCAGGGGATCAGCCCCAGCATTTT. Translation: CASSQAGDQPQHF.

This chain connects TRBV10-3 to TRBJ2-1; TRBD2 might be the D (5 bases). V lost 4 bases to trimming and J lost 8 bases, with 12 bases between them. This CDR3 comprises 13 residues. Germline CDR1 reads ENHRY; CDR2 reads SYGVKD. Written as DNA, the CDR3 is TGTGCCATCAGTGGACCCAGGCGGGATGAGCAGTTCTTC. This translates into CAISGPRRDEQFF.

The table lists this clone with a count of one. This chain uses TRBV10-2 with TRBJ2-3, with D tentatively TRBD2 (6 bases). Per germline, CDR1 WSHSY and CDR2 SAAADI. The CDR3 has 13 residues. V lost 8 bases and J 1 base, leaving 10 bases between the germline ends. The CDR3 DNA reads TGCGCCAGCGCCGCGGGGCGCACAGATACGCAGTATTTT. It specifies CASAAGRTDTQYF.

The CDR3 coding sequence is TGCGCCAGCAGCTTGGGGACAGGGGGCGCGGGTTCCTACGAGCAGTACTTC. Translating it yields CASSLGTGGAGSYEQYF. This chain links TRBV5-1 with TRBJ2-7, with 11 bases fitting TRBD1. This CDR3 is 17 amino acids long. Germline V gene sequence: CDR1 SGHRS, CDR2 YFSETQ. V lost 0 bases, J lost 1 base, and 6 bases stayed unmatched.

This clone has just a few counts. The chain couples TRBV15 to TRBJ1-6, with 7 bases that match TRBD1. CDR3 length equals 17 residues. J was trimmed by 7 bases and V by 0 bases; bases with no gene match: 9. Germline V lookup: CDR1 LNHNV, CDR2 YYDKDF (reference sequence). CDR3 bases: TGTGCCACCAGCAGAGATACCGGGCAGGGGGGCAATTCACCCCTCCACTTT. Translated: CATSRDTGQGGNSPLHF. The variable domain in full, completed from reference TRBV15 and TRBJ1-6, reads DAMVIQNPRYQVTQFGKPVTLSCSQTLNHNVMYWYQQKSSQAPKLLFHYYDKDFNNEADTPDNFQSRRPNTSFCFLDIRSPGLGDTAMYLCATSRDTGQGGNSPLHFGNGTRLTVT.

V gene TRBV6-5 combines with J gene TRBJ2-1; 8 bases map to TRBD2. CDR1 is MNHEY and CDR2 is SVGAGI in the germline V gene. V was pared by 10 bases and J by 6 bases, with 11 bases of the junction left unmatched. The CDR3 loop spans 14 amino acids. The DNA of the CDR3 is TGTGCCATCGTGAGCGGGGGCGCCCCCAATGAGCAGTTCTTC. Amino acids: CAIVSGGAPNEQFF.

This clone was counted a few times. J is TRBJ1-1 and V is TRBV11-3; D not resolved. The V gene lost 7 bases and the J gene lost 3 bases, with 9 bases spanning the gap. Germline lookup yields CDR1 SGHNT and CDR2 YENEEA. The CDR3 spans 12 residues. CDR3 sequence reads: CASTREDTEAFF. In nucleotides, the CDR3 is TGTGCCAGCACCAGAGAGGACACTGAAGCTTTCTTT. The full variable domain, completed using reference TRBV11-3 and TRBJ1-1, is EAGVVQSPRYKIIEKKQPVAFWCNPISGHNTLYWYLQNLGQGPELLIRYENEEAVDDSQLPKDRFSAERLKGVDSTLKIQPAELGDSAVYLCASTREDTEAFFGQGTRLTVV.

The V call is TRBV5-1, the J call TRBJ1-3, with TRBD1 matching over 9 bases. This CDR3 region has 18 residues. The V and J ends lost 4 bases and 0 bases, in that order; junction bases with no gene match: 11. The germline V gene encodes CDR1 SGHRS and CDR2 YFSETQ. CDR3 bases: TGCGCCAGCAGCCTACCTCCTACAGGGGGCCCCTCTGGAAACACCATATATTTT. It encodes CASSLPPTGGPSGNTIYF. The variable domain in full, completed from reference TRBV5-1 and TRBJ1-3, reads KAGVTQTPRYLIKTRGQQVTLSCSPISGHRSVSWYQQTPGQGLQFLFEYFSETQRNKGNFPGRFSGRQFSNSRSEMNVSTLELGDSALYLCASSLPPTGGPSGNTIYFGEGSWLTVV.

V usage is TRBV30 and J usage is TRBJ1-2; tentative D call: TRBD1 (6 bases). This CDR3 is built from 14 residues. V was pared by 2 bases and J by 3 bases, with 13 bases between. In germline, CDR1 is GTSNPN, CDR2 SVGIG (reference sequence). The CDR3 loop reads CAWSYPRGDYGYTF. The CDR3 coding sequence is TGTGCCTGGAGTTATCCCAGGGGCGACTATGGCTACACCTTC. Filled out from reference TRBV30 and TRBJ1-2, the complete variable domain reads SQTIHQWPATLVQPVGSPLSLECTVEGTSNPNLYWYRQAAGRGLQLLFYSVGIGQISSEVPQNLSASRPQDRQFILSSKKLLLSDSGFYLCAWSYPRGDYGYTFGSGTRLTVV.

The gene calls are TRBV27 and TRBJ1-2; D is unresolved. The CDR3 covers 15 residues. Germline-derived CDR1 and CDR2 are MNHEY and SMNVEV (reference sequence). V was clipped by 4 bases and J by 0 bases, with 12 bases between them. Written as DNA, the CDR3 is TGTGCCAGCAGTTCCCAGTACGCCTCTAACTATGGCTACACCTTC. Translation gives CASSSQYASNYGYTF.

V and J are TRBV4-1 and TRBJ2-4, with 10 positions matching TRBD1. The V gene end was trimmed by 2 bases and the J gene end by 0 bases; junction bases not matched to a gene: 13. Germline V gene lookup returns CDR1 MGHRA and CDR2 YSYEKL. The CDR3 totals 20 residues. For the CDR3, the DNA is TGCGCCAGCAGCCAATACCCAGGTGGGACAGGGGACCTAGCCAAAAACATTCAGTACTTC. Translating it yields CASSQYPGGTGDLAKNIQYF.